These 8 T cell receptor beta chains share one sample of origin, sequenced in a study of early T cells in non-severe SARS-CoV-2 infection. TCRdb analysed the 5' RACE reads with MiXCR anew, one entry per CDR3 protein. The profile shows 30,000 to 35,000 distinct CDR3 sequences, 6% to 7% of them singletons. Sequenced input: whole blood. The source of these receptors is an adult who was a healthcare worker with PCR-confirmed SARS-CoV-2 infection or an uninfected control (not recorded which).

In this sample, this clonotype turned up many times. V usage is TRBV7-8 and J usage is TRBJ2-7; D is unresolved. Trimming took 3 bases from V and 0 from J, leaving 9 bases between them. Germline V CDR1 and CDR2: SGHVS, FQNEAQ. The CDR3 runs to 14 residues. Here the CDR3 reads CASSLSQHSYEQYF. The CDR3 DNA is TGTGCCAGCAGCTTGAGCCAGCACTCCTACGAGCAGTACTTC.

The chain links TRBV29-1 to TRBJ2-1; TRBD1 might be the D (6 bases). Germline-derived CDR1 and CDR2 are SQVTM and ANQGSEA. V was cut by 2 bases and J by 2 bases, with 16 bases left in between. The CDR3 length is 16 residues. The CDR3 nucleotides are TGCAGCGTTGAATGGCAGGGGCGAATAGCCTACAATGAGCAGTTCTTC. Its translation is CSVEWQGRIAYNEQFF.

This clonotype has ten or more counts. The rearrangement links TRBV12-3 or TRBV12-4 to TRBJ2-1; D call uncertain. This CDR3 spans 14 amino acids. The V gene lost 4 bases and the J gene lost 0 bases, with 7 bases spanning the gap. In nucleotides, the CDR3 is TGTGCCAGCAGTTCCCGGAGCTCCTACAATGAGCAGTTCTTC. The encoded protein is CASSSRSSYNEQFF.

This clonotype was seen repeatedly, ten times or more. CDR3 amino acids: CSASRTSGSSGETQYF. Written as DNA, the CDR3 is TGCAGTGCTAGCCGGACTAGCGGGTCCTCCGGGGAGACCCAGTACTTC. V gene TRBV20-1 combines with J gene TRBJ2-5, with 11 bases aligning to TRBD2. Per germline, CDR1 DFQATT and CDR2 SNEGSKA (reference sequence). V lost 3 bases, J lost 5 bases, and 11 bases stayed unmatched. The CDR3 sequence is 16 residues long.

V gene TRBV6-5 combines with J gene TRBJ2-7; TRBD2 agrees at 11 bases. Germline values: CDR1 MNHEY, CDR2 SVGAGI. V lost 4 bases to trimming and J lost 3 bases; unmatched junction nucleotides: 8. The CDR3 extends over 16 amino acids. CDR3 sequence: CASSSRLAGKGYEQYF. CDR3 DNA sequence: TGTGCCAGCAGTTCCCGACTAGCGGGGAAGGGCTACGAGCAGTACTTC.

This clonotype was detected ten times or more. The chain carries TRBV2 and TRBJ2-1; 9 nucleotides match TRBD2. Losses at the gene ends were 4 bases for V and 8 bases for J; bases not matched to a gene: 6. The CDR3 is 14 residues long. Germline V gives CDR1 SNHLY, CDR2 FYNNEI. The CDR3 nucleotides read TGTGCCAGCAGTGTTGCGGGAGGGCCTTATGAGCAGTTCTTC. It codes for CASSVAGGPYEQFF.

The sample holds a few counts of this clonotype. The chain combines TRBV7-2 with TRBJ1-1, with TRBD1 matching 8 bases. V dropped 3 bases and J dropped 5; count of bases not matched to a gene: 5. The CDR3 contains 14 residues. Germline CDR1 reads SGHTA; CDR2 reads FQGNSA. The CDR3 here is CASSFLQGDTEAFF. The DNA for the CDR3 is TGTGCCAGCAGCTTCCTACAGGGGGATACTGAAGCTTTCTTT. Using reference TRBV7-2 and TRBJ1-1 for the parts outside the CDR3, the full variable domain is GAGVSQSPSNKVTEKGKDVELRCDPISGHTALYWYRQSLGQGLEFLIYFQGNSAPDKSGLPSDRFSAERTGGSVSTLTIQRTQQEDSAVYLCASSFLQGDTEAFFGQGTRLTVV.

In its sample, this clonotype ranks as medium-sized (0.01 to 0.1%). The rearrangement joins TRBV10-3 to TRBJ2-1, with D uncertain. This CDR3 region has 13 residues. Trimming left V 2 bases short and J 4 bases short, with 6 bases between. From germline, CDR1 is ENHRY and CDR2 SYGVKD. The CDR3 spells CAISETQYNEQFF. The CDR3 DNA reads TGTGCCATCAGTGAGACTCAATACAATGAGCAGTTCTTC.